This T cell receptor beta chain came from a study of T-cell reconstitution after alpha-beta-depleted transplantation in children. Whole-study results and caveats: About two months after transplant, alpha-beta T cells reportedly came from several hundred expanded graft clones.

Preparation of the TCRbeta library was carried out with unique molecular identifiers. MiXCR, run by TCRdb on the PCR reads, gives a single entry per CDR3 protein. Of approximately 500,000 distinct CDR3 sequences detected, about 10% appear once; the ten largest clones hold 2% to 2.5%. The CDR3 loop spans 15 amino acids. Losses at the gene ends were 4 bases for V and 1 base for J; bases not matched to a gene: 5. Germline CDR1 MNHEY, CDR2 SMNVEV (reference sequence). This clonotype came up many times. Its matching antigen is unknown. The sample was PBMCs, taken before TCRalphabeta/CD19-depleted stem cell transplant. This clonotype originated in a child aged 2 to 9 with inherited bone marrow failure, due to receive a stem cell transplant. The chain uses TRBV27 and TRBJ2-5, with 8 bases that match TRBD1. CDR3: CASSWTGNVQETQYF. The CDR3 DNA sequence: TGTGCCAGCAGTTGGACAGGGAATGTCCAAGAGACCCAGTACTTC.